The following is a TCR beta chain sequence with its context. The antigen remains undetermined. Per the original data handling: The distant-metastasis classifier for papillary thyroid cancer was built from CDR3 differences across clinicopathological groups. Using MiXCR, TCRdb re-called clones from the PCR reads. It is TCRdb's table, rather than the study itself, that gives the V and J calls and clone size. The sample includes approximately 17,000 clones, around 30% of them seen just once. This specimen belongs to a study of metastatic and nonmetastatic thyroid tumors. In the study overall: Malignant thyroid and benign thyroid patients provided blood and tumor or nodule tissue whose repertoires were compared. General study points: Reported TCR beta diversity, measured in blood and tumor, was significantly higher for malignant thyroid tumors than for benign nodules.

Patients underwent thyroid surgery, and none had received any treatment before it. This receptor was taken from a female donor with papillary thyroid cancer or a benign thyroid nodule (not recorded which). Some clones in this sample may be carry-over from other donors' samples. Source material: tumor tissue.

The CDR3 DNA reads TGCGCCAGCAGCTTGGCGGTGGTCTCCTACAATGAGCAGTTCTTC. It translates to CASSLAVVSYNEQFF. The genes are TRBV5-1 and TRBJ2-1; no clear D gene. CDR3 length equals 15 residues. V was shortened by 0 bases and J by 0 bases, with 7 bases between the two germline ends. Germline V gene lookup returns CDR1 SGHRS and CDR2 YFSETQ.